The next 21 T cell receptor beta chains were all read from a single sample in a study of T cell responses to AZD1222 COVID-19 vaccine. Clones were sequenced by immunoSEQ multiplex PCR, and TCRdb holds only the in-frame ones, with some missing. The table lists roughly 80,000 clones, 90% of them singletons. This sample comprised peripheral blood, obtained 28 days after the second AZD1222 dose. These receptor sequences come from an adult who received the AZD1222 COVID-19 vaccine.

The chain employs TRBV5-1 and TRBJ2-7; 11 bases are a match to TRBD2. The CDR3 is 16 residues long. The V gene's germline CDR1 is SGHRS and CDR2 YFSETQ. V shed 1 base and J 1 base; nucleotides not matched to a gene: 4. CDR3 bases: TGCGCCAGCAGCTTGACTAGCGGGGGCTATTCCTACGAGCAGTACTTC. This encodes CASSLTSGGYSYEQYF. Complete variable domain (other parts from reference TRBV5-1 and TRBJ2-7): KAGVTQTPRYLIKTRGQQVTLSCSPISGHRSVSWYQQTPGQGLQFLFEYFSETQRNKGNFPGRFSGRQFSNSRSEMNVSTLELGDSALYLCASSLTSGGYSYEQYFGPGTRLTVT.

The rearrangement uses TRBV6-5 and TRBJ2-7; D is perhaps TRBD1 or TRBD2 (5 bases each). The V gene lost 5 bases and the J gene lost 1 base, with 15 bases spanning the gap. The CDR3 is 15 amino acids. CDR1 and CDR2 from the germline V gene are MNHEY and SVGAGI. The CDR3 loop is CASSLSPGQSYEQYF. CDR3 DNA: TGTGCCAGCAGTCTTAGCCCGGGGCAGTCCTACGAGCAGTACTTC.

The J gene is TRBJ1-4, the V gene TRBV5-6; 7 bases line up with TRBD1. Per the germline V gene, CDR1 is SGHDT and CDR2 is YYEEEE. V shed 4 bases and J 5 bases; nucleotides not matched to a gene: 2. This CDR3 is 13 amino acids long. The CDR3, as DNA: TGTGCCAGCAGCCCACAGGGGAATGAAAAACTGTTTTTT. Its protein product is CASSPQGNEKLFF.

The rearrangement joins TRBV19 to TRBJ1-5; no firm D call. Looked up from germline, CDR1 is LNHDA and CDR2 is SQIVND (reference sequence). Trimming shortened V by 2 bases and J by 3 bases, and 14 bases separated the two germline ends. The CDR3 consists of 16 residues. This CDR3 is CASSIYSREVNQPQHF. The CDR3 DNA is TGTGCCAGTAGTATATACTCCCGGGAAGTCAATCAGCCCCAGCATTTT.

The chain employs TRBV27 and TRBJ1-1; D is ambiguous. Trimming left V 7 bases short and J 4 bases short, with 16 bases between. Germline CDR1 and CDR2: MNHEY and SMNVEV (reference sequence). The CDR3 contains 14 residues. The DNA of the CDR3 is TGTGCCAGCACCTTAAGGGCCTCTAGCACTGAAGCTTTCTTT. Translating gives CASTLRASSTEAFF.

The chain couples TRBV24-1 to TRBJ2-7; possibly TRBD1 or TRBD2 for D (6 bases each). The CDR3 is made up of 16 amino acids. CDR1 and CDR2 (germline): KGHDR, SFDVKD. Trimming left V 4 bases short and J 6 bases short, with 21 bases between. CDR3 coding DNA: TGTGCCACCAGTGAAAGCGGGTTAGGGGGAACCGGCGAGCAGTACTTC. Translation gives CATSESGLGGTGEQYF.

This clone was found once. Different DNA sequences within this sample yield the same CDR3. The gene calls are TRBV7-3 and TRBJ1-1, with D unclear. The CDR3 has 13 residues. V was trimmed by 4 bases and J by 0 bases, leaving 6 bases between them. Germline V CDR1 and CDR2: SGHTA, FQGTGA. The DNA of the CDR3 is TGTGCCAGCAGCTCCCAGGTGAACACTGAAGCTTTCTTT. Amino acid sequence: CASSSQVNTEAFF.

V usage is TRBV27 and J usage is TRBJ1-2; possible D gene TRBD1, 5 bases. The CDR3 has 14 amino acids. Trimming removed 5 bases from V and 0 bases from J, with 10 bases in between. CDR1 is MNHEY, CDR2 SMNVEV, per germline (reference sequence). The CDR3 DNA follows: TGTGCCAGCAGTCCCATGGGGGCTAACTATGGCTACACCTTC. It is translated as CASSPMGANYGYTF.

The chain employs TRBV28 and TRBJ1-2, with D tentatively TRBD1 (5 bases). The CDR3 runs 14 residues. Germline V gives CDR1 MDHEN, CDR2 SYDVKM. The V and J ends lost 3 bases and 1 base respectively, with 9 bases between them. The CDR3 is CASSFMGGNYGYTF. The CDR3 DNA reads TGTGCCAGCAGTTTCATGGGGGGTAACTATGGCTACACCTTC.

This rearrangement joins TRBV2 to TRBJ2-7, with TRBD2 identical over 10 bases. V trimming: 7 bases; J trimming: 0 bases; junction bases outside the gene matches: 6. Per the germline V gene, CDR1 is SNHLY and CDR2 is FYNNEI. This CDR3 contains 15 residues. CDR3 bases: TGTGCCAGCACTATAGCGGGGGGCCGCTCCTACGAGCAGTACTTC. Translating it yields CASTIAGGRSYEQYF.

J is TRBJ2-7 and V is TRBV6-6; TRBD1 aligns across 8 bases. J lost 3 bases, V lost 7 bases, and 11 bases had no gene match. The CDR3 runs 15 residues. The germline gives CDR1 MNHNY, CDR2 SVGAGI (reference sequence). The CDR3 DNA sequence: TGTGCCAGCAACAAGCGAACGGACAGGGACTACGAGCAGTACTTC. Translating it yields CASNKRTDRDYEQYF.

The V call is TRBV28, the J call TRBJ2-7; 13 bases are a match to TRBD2. The CDR3 has 14 amino acids. V gave up 6 bases and J gave up 4 bases; unmatched junction bases: 3. Germline V gene data show CDR1 as MDHEN and CDR2 as SYDVKM. This CDR3 reads CASSTTSGGYEQYF. The CDR3 DNA follows: TGTGCCAGCAGCACGACTAGCGGGGGGTACGAGCAGTACTTC. Full variable domain (rest looked up from reference TRBV28 and TRBJ2-7): DVKVTQSSRYLVKRTGEKVFLECVQDMDHENMFWYRQDPGLGLRLIYFSYDVKMKEKGDIPEGYSVSREKKERFSLILESASTNQTSMYLCASSTTSGGYEQYFGPGTRLTVT.

The chain joins TRBV24-1 to TRBJ2-3; TRBD2 aligns across 10 bases. V lost 4 bases and J lost 6; bases outside the gene matches: 9. The CDR3 totals 16 residues. Germline lookup yields CDR1 KGHDR and CDR2 SFDVKD. The CDR3 DNA reads as TGTGCCACCAGTGACCCGGGTAGCGGGAGGTCGGATACGCAGTATTTT. The encoded protein is CATSDPGSGRSDTQYF.

The J gene is TRBJ2-3, the V gene TRBV10-2; D remains unclear. The CDR3 runs 14 residues. Germline assignment: CDR1 WSHSY and CDR2 SAAADI. The ends were cut back, 2 bases at V and 7 bases at J, with 13 bases in the middle. The CDR3 reads CASSEVTVRNTQYF. In DNA, the CDR3 is TGCGCCAGCAGTGAGGTCACAGTAAGAAATACGCAGTATTTT.

This clone was seen a single time. The gene calls are TRBV3-1 (or the pseudogene TRBV3-2) and TRBJ1-1; D gene uncertain. The V gene lost 1 base and the J gene lost 0 bases, with 3 bases spanning the gap. The CDR3 is made up of 13 amino acids. Germline V gives CDR1 LGHDT, CDR2 YNNKEL (reference sequence). The CDR3 spells CASSQVLNTEAFF. The CDR3 coding sequence is TGTGCCAGCAGCCAAGTTCTGAACACTGAAGCTTTCTTT.

For the CDR3, the DNA is TGTGCCAGCAGTTACCCCGATGAGGAGGGGGAGCAGTACTTC. Translating gives CASSYPDEEGEQYF. The gene calls are TRBV6-5 and TRBJ2-7; D might be TRBD2 (6 bases). V was pared by 2 bases and J by 7 bases, with 15 bases between. The germline V gene encodes CDR1 MNHEY and CDR2 SVGAGI. CDR3 length: 14 residues.

The genes are TRBV4-1 and TRBJ2-5, with no clear D. V was trimmed by 0 bases and J by 3 bases, leaving 8 bases between them. The germline V gene has CDR1 MGHRA and CDR2 YSYEKL. The CDR3 consists of 14 residues. The CDR3 DNA sequence: TGCGCCAGCAGCCAAGATCCGACGAAAGAGACCCAGTACTTC. It is translated as CASSQDPTKETQYF.

This clone appeared a single time. This rearrangement joins TRBV6-5 to TRBJ1-2, with 10 bases lining up with TRBD1. V dropped 8 bases and J dropped 5; count of bases not matched to a gene: 11. The germline CDR1 and CDR2 sequences are MNHEY and SVGAGI. This CDR3 has 15 residues. DNA for the CDR3: TGTGCCAGCGCCCGACAGGGGGCCTCAGGTTATGGCTACACCTTC. Its translation: CASARQGASGYGYTF.

This chain connects TRBV7-3 to TRBJ2-1, with 7 bases lining up with TRBD2. Trimming removed 0 bases from V and 6 bases from J; junction bases left unmatched: 2. The CDR3 consists of 14 residues. CDR1 is SGHTA and CDR2 is FQGTGA in the germline V gene. This CDR3 reads CASSLTGGSNEQFF. In DNA form, the CDR3 reads TGTGCCAGCAGCTTAACGGGAGGGAGCAATGAGCAGTTCTTC.

The genes are TRBV5-4 and TRBJ2-1; the match to TRBD1 covers 8 bases. This CDR3 has 16 amino acids. The V gene end was trimmed by 4 bases and the J gene end by 0 bases; junction bases not matched to a gene: 6. The germline gives CDR1 SGHNT, CDR2 YYREEE (reference sequence). CDR3 coding DNA: TGTGCCAGCAGCAACAGGGGGATTAGCTCCTACAATGAGCAGTTCTTC. As protein: CASSNRGISSYNEQFF.

This clone was observed a single time. This chain connects TRBV6-5 to TRBJ2-5; D assignment may be TRBD1 or TRBD2 (5 bases each). CDR1 and CDR2 (germline): MNHEY, SVGAGI. There are 12 residues in the CDR3. Trimming removed 6 bases from V and 3 bases from J, with 8 bases in between. CDR3 sequence reads: CASSRGEETQYF. The DNA of the CDR3 is TGTGCCAGCAGCCGAGGGGAAGAGACCCAGTACTTC.